These T cell receptor beta chains were read from a single sample in a study of T cell responses to AZD1222 COVID-19 vaccine. Some clones are missing from TCRdb's copy, which holds only in-frame ones; the method was immunoSEQ multiplex PCR. Of 90,000 to 140,000 clones listed, nearly 90% were seen once; the top ten hold 35% to 55%. Specimen: peripheral blood, collected 28 days after the second AZD1222 dose. The receptors were sampled from an adult who received the AZD1222 COVID-19 vaccine. Both conserved end residues are part of each CDR3. Each record gives: D gene, clone size, J gene, V gene, CDR3 protein, CDR3 DNA. The D gene is left open where the match is weak. Clone sizes are given selectively: once, few, many, or a class where the clone is expanded.

- - TRBJ1-2 TRBV5-8 CASSFEYPYGYTF TGTGCCAGCAGCTTTGAATATCCCTATGGCTACACCTTC
TRBD2 - TRBJ2-7 TRBV9 CASSVDTGGMRGEQYF TGTGCCAGCAGCGTAGATACGGGAGGGATGAGAGGGGAGCAGTACTTC
- - TRBJ1-2 TRBV11-2 CASSLVDLGRLLF TGTGCCAGCAGCTTAGTTGATCTGGGGAGACTCCTCTTC
- - TRBJ2-7 TRBV6-5 CASGRYEQYF TGTGCCAGCGGGAGATACGAGCAGTACTTC
- - TRBJ1-2 TRBV28 CASSLGGALNYGYTF TGTGCCAGCAGTTTAGGGGGGGCGCTTAACTATGGCTACACCTTC
- - TRBJ2-4 TRBV19 CASSIWGERAKNIQYF TGTGCCAGTAGTATATGGGGGGAGAGAGCCAAAAACATTCAGTACTTC
- - TRBJ2-5 TRBV2 CASSEHRKETQYF TGTGCCAGCAGTGAACACAGGAAAGAGACCCAGTACTTC
- - TRBJ1-5 TRBV6-1 CASSGTGIPYSNQPQHF TGTGCCAGCAGTGGAACCGGCATCCCGTATAGCAATCAGCCCCAGCATTTT
- - TRBJ1-2 TRBV28 CASTLYVSESYGYTF TGTGCCAGCACCCTATACGTTTCGGAGTCCTATGGCTACACCTTC
- few TRBJ1-1 TRBV7-9 CASSLSANTEAFF TGTGCCAGCAGCTTATCGGCGAACACTGAAGCTTTCTTT
- few TRBJ2-2 TRBV3-1/TRBV3-2 CASSQDPNTGELFF TGTGCCAGCAGCCAAGACCCCAACACCGGGGAGCTGTTTTTT
- - TRBJ2-3 TRBV21-1 CASSQRGGDRPPETQYF TGTGCCAGCAGCCAAAGGGGGGGGGACAGGCCCCCAGAGACGCAGTATTTT
TRBD1 - TRBJ1-2 TRBV25-1 CASSEEGLQTGGRYGYTF TGTGCCAGCAGTGAAGAGGGACTCCAGACAGGGGGCCGTTATGGCTACACCTTC
- - TRBJ2-7 TRBV28 CASSFPQSTYEQYF TGTGCCAGCAGTTTCCCACAAAGTACCTACGAGCAGTACTTC
- - TRBJ1-4 TRBV9 CASSSSGAGVNEKLFF TGTGCCAGCAGCTCGTCAGGGGCTGGTGTTAATGAAAAACTGTTTTTT
- - TRBJ1-5 TRBV25-1 CASSPGRNNQPQHF TGTGCCAGCAGCCCGGGACGGAACAATCAGCCCCAGCATTTT
TRBD2 - TRBJ2-2 TRBV7-2 CASSFGTSGSGELFF TGTGCCAGCAGCTTCGGGACTAGCGGGAGTGGGGAGCTGTTTTTT
- - TRBJ2-7 TRBV6-5 CASSYSRAYEQYF TGTGCCAGCAGTTACTCCAGGGCCTACGAGCAGTACTTC
TRBD1 - TRBJ1-2 TRBV24-1 CATSDSQGQGFYGYTF TGTGCCACCAGTGATTCGCAAGGACAGGGTTTCTATGGCTACACCTTC
- - TRBJ2-1 TRBV7-2 CASSFENRYSIEQFF TGTGCCAGCAGCTTCGAGAACAGGTACTCGATTGAGCAGTTCTTC
- - TRBJ2-5 TRBV28 CASSLPSWGREELETQYF TGTGCCAGCAGTTTACCCTCGTGGGGCAGGGAGGAACTGGAGACCCAGTACTTC
- few TRBJ2-7 TRBV6-1 CASSEASWGYEQYF TGTGCCAGCAGTGAAGCTAGCTGGGGATACGAGCAGTACTTC
TRBD2 - TRBJ2-4 TRBV5-1 CASSLLQAGGENIQYF TGCGCCAGCAGCTTGTTGCAGGCGGGAGGGGAAAACATTCAGTACTTC
- - TRBJ1-6 TRBV18 CASGLDSNSPLHF TGTGCCAGCGGGTTGGACTCGAATTCACCCCTCCACTTT
TRBD1 - TRBJ1-6 TRBV18 CASSPDRGRDSPLHF TGTGCCAGCTCACCAGACAGGGGGCGAGACTCACCCCTCCACTTT
TRBD2 once TRBJ2-1 TRBV5-1 CASSLGLAGYNEQFF TGCGCCAGCAGCTTGGGACTAGCGGGATACAATGAGCAGTTCTTC
- - TRBJ2-5 TRBV29-1 CSVGVGASRETQYF TGCAGCGTTGGGGTCGGAGCTAGTCGCGAGACCCAGTACTTC
- - TRBJ2-7 TRBV3-1/TRBV3-2 CASSRPGHIYEQYF TGTGCCAGCAGCCGCCCGGGACACATCTACGAGCAGTACTTC
TRBD2 - TRBJ2-1 TRBV27 CASRKSATSGGYEQFF TGTGCCAGCAGAAAATCGGCGACTAGCGGTGGGTATGAGCAGTTCTTC
TRBD2 - TRBJ2-3 TRBV5-4 CASSLLTSGRRTDTQYF TGTGCCAGCAGCCTGCTGACTAGCGGGAGACGAACAGATACGCAGTATTTT
- few TRBJ2-6 TRBV7-8 CASSFYGVSGANVLTF TGTGCCAGCAGCTTCTACGGGGTATCTGGGGCCAACGTCCTGACTTTC
- - TRBJ1-5 TRBV11-2 CASSLGGLDNQPQHF TGTGCCAGCAGCTTAGGGGGGCTGGATAATCAGCCCCAGCATTTT
- - TRBJ2-2 TRBV7-3 CASSPSGNTGELFF TGTGCCAGCTCGCCAAGCGGGAACACCGGGGAGCTGTTTTTT
TRBD1 - TRBJ1-4 TRBV3-1/TRBV3-2 CASSLSDRVRDEKLFF TGTGCCAGCAGCCTTTCGGACAGGGTTCGGGATGAAAAACTGTTTTTT
- - TRBJ1-2 TRBV24-1 CATSDSGTADGYTF TGTGCCACCAGTGACTCCGGGACGGCTGATGGCTACACCTTC
- - TRBJ2-7 TRBV28 CASSLDSYEQYF TGTGCCAGCAGTCTGGACAGCTACGAGCAGTACTTC
- once TRBJ2-7 TRBV23-1 CASSHQGAETSRTYEQYF TGCGCCAGCAGTCATCAAGGAGCTGAGACTTCGAGAACCTACGAGCAGTACTTC
TRBD2 - TRBJ2-3 TRBV6-2/TRBV6-3 CASSYPAGARTDTQYF TGTGCCAGCAGTTACCCAGCGGGGGCCCGCACAGATACGCAGTATTTT
- few TRBJ1-1 TRBV12-3/TRBV12-4 CASSLYFDTEAFF TGTGCCAGCAGCCTCTATTTTGACACTGAAGCTTTCTTT
TRBD1 - TRBJ1-4 TRBV7-9 CASSGDSEKLFF TGTGCCAGCAGCGGGGACAGCGAAAAACTGTTTTTT
- - TRBJ2-7 TRBV20-1 CSASLAQGGYEQYF TGCAGTGCTAGTTTAGCGCAGGGAGGCTACGAGCAGTACTTC
- - TRBJ2-3 TRBV5-8 CASLAGATDTQYF TGTGCCAGCCTCGCGGGGGCGACAGATACGCAGTATTTT
- once TRBJ2-2 TRBV6-5 CASRFDHSTGELFF TGTGCCAGCAGATTCGACCACTCCACCGGGGAGCTGTTTTTT
- - TRBJ2-7 TRBV7-2 CASSSLSSYEQYF TGTGCCAGCAGCTCACTCAGCTCCTACGAGCAGTACTTC
TRBD1 - TRBJ1-1 TRBV18 CASSPRGTGLKNTEAFF TGTGCCAGCTCACCACGGGGGACAGGGCTAAAGAACACTGAAGCTTTCTTT
- once TRBJ2-7 TRBV7-9 CASSSLQGVDEQYF TGTGCCAGCAGCTCGTTACAGGGTGTGGACGAGCAGTACTTC